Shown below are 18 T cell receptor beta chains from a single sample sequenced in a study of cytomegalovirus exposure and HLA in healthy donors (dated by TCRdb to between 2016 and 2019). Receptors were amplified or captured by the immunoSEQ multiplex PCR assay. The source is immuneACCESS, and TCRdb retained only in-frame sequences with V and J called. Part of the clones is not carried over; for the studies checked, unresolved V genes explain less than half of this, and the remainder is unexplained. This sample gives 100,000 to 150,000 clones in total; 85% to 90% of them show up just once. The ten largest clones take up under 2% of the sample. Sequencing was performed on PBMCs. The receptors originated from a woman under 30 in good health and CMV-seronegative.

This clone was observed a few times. CDR3 DNA sequence: TGTGCCAGCAGCTTAGGGGCTAGCGGGGGGCCAGAGTACTTC. It translates to CASSLGASGGPEYF. This chain joins TRBV5-6 and TRBJ2-7, with 11 bases identical to TRBD2. The V segment lost 2 bases and the J segment 11 bases; nucleotides outside the gene matches: 9. CDR3 length equals 14 residues. CDR1 SGHDT and CDR2 YYEEEE come from the germline V gene.

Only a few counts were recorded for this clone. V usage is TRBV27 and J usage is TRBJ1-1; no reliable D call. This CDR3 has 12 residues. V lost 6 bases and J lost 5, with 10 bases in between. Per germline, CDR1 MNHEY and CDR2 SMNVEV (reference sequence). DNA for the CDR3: TGTGCCAGCAGACGGGGAGGGACTGAAGCTTTCTTT. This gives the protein CASRRGGTEAFF.

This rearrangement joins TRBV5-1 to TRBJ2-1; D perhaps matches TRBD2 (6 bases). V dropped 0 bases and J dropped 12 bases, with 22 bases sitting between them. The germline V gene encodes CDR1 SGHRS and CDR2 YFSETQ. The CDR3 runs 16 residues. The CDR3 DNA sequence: TGCGCCAGCAGCTTGGGACAACTAGCCGGCAATGAGGGGCAGTTCTTC. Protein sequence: CASSLGQLAGNEGQFF.

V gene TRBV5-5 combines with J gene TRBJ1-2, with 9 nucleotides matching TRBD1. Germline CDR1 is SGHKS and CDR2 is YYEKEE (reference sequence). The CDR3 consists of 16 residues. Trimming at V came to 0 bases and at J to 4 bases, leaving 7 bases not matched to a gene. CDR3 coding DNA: TGTGCCAGCAGCTTGGTTACGGGACAGGGAGGCTATGGCTACACCTTC. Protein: CASSLVTGQGGYGYTF. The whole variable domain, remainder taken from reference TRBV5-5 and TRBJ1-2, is DAGVTQSPTHLIKTRGQQVTLRCSPISGHKSVSWYQQVLGQGPQFIFQYYEKEERGRGNFPDRFSARQFPNYSSELNVNALLLGDSALYLCASSLVTGQGGYGYTFGSGTRLTVV.

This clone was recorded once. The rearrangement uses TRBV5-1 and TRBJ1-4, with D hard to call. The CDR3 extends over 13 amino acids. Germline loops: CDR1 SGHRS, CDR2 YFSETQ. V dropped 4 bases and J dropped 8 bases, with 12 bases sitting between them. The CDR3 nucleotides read TGCGCCAGCAGCCCGTCCGGGTCCGAAAAACTGTTTTTT. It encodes CASSPSGSEKLFF.

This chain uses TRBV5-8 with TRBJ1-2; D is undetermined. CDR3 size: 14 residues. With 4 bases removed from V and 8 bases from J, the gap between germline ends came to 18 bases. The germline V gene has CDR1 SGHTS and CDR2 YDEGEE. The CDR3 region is CASSPRERLRGYTF. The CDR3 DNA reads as TGTGCCAGCAGCCCACGAGAGCGACTGCGGGGCTACACCTTC.

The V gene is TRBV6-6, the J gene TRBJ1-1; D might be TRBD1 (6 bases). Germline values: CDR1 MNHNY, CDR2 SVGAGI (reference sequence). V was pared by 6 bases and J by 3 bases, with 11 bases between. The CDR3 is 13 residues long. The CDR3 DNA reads TGTGCCAGCAGGGACTCAGGGGACACTGAAGCTTTCTTT. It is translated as CASRDSGDTEAFF.

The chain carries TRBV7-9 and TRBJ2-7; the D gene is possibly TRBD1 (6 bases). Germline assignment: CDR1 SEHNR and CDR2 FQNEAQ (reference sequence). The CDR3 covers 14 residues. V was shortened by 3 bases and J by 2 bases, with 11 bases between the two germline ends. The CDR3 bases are TGTGCCAGCAGCTTGGGGGCCAGCACCTACGAGCAGTACTTC. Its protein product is CASSLGASTYEQYF.

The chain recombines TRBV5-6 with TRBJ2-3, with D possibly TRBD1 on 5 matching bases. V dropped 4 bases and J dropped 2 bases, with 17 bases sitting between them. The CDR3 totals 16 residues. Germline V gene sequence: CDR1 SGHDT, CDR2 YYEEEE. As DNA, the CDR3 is TGTGCCAGCAGCCGATGGACACCTACACCCACAGATACGCAGTATTTT. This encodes CASSRWTPTPTDTQYF.

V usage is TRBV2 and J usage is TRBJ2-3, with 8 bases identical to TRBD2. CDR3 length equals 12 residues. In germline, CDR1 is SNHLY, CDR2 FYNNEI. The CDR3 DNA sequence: TGTGCGGGAGCGGGAGTTACAGATACGCAGTATTTT. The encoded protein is CAGAGVTDTQYF.

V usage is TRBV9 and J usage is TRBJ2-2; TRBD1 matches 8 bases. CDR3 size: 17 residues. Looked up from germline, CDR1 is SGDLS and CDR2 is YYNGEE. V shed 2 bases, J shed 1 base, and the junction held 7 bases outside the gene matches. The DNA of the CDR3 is TGTGCCAGCAGCGTTCTAGCCGGGACAGGGAACACCGGGGAGCTGTTTTTT. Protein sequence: CASSVLAGTGNTGELFF.

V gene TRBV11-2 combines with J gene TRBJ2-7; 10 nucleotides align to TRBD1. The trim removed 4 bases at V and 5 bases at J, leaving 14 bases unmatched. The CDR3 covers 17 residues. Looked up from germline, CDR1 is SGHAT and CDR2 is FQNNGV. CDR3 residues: CASSSFAGTGAMNEQYF. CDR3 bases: TGTGCCAGCAGCTCCTTCGCCGGGACAGGGGCTATGAACGAGCAGTACTTC.

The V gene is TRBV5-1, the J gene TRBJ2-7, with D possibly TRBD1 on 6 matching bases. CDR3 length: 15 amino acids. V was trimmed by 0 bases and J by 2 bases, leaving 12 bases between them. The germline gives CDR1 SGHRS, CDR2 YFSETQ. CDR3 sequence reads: CASSLGTVGPYEQYF. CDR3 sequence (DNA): TGCGCCAGCAGCTTGGGGACAGTGGGTCCCTACGAGCAGTACTTC.

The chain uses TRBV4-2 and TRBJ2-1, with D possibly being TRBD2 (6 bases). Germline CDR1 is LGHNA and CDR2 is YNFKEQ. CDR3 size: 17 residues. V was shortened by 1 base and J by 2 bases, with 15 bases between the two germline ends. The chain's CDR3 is CASSQVLALATYNEQFF. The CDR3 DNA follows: TGTGCCAGCAGCCAAGTCCTAGCGCTTGCTACCTACAATGAGCAGTTCTTC.

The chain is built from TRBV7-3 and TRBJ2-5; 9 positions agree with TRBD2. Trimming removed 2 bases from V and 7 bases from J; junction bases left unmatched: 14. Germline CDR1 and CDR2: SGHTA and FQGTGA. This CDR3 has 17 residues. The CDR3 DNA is TGTGCCAGCAGCTTATCACCGGGACTAGCCCCAGGGGGGACCCAGTACTTC. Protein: CASSLSPGLAPGGTQYF.

CDR3 in amino acids: CASSVTAGLTYEQYF. The DNA for the CDR3 is TGTGCCAGCAGCGTAACCGCGGGTCTAACCTACGAGCAGTACTTC. The rearrangement joins TRBV9 to TRBJ2-7; D is possibly TRBD2 (5 bases). The germline gives CDR1 SGDLS, CDR2 YYNGEE. This CDR3 is 15 amino acids long. V was clipped by 1 base and J by 2 bases, with 13 bases between them. The variable domain in full, with the rest retrieved from reference TRBV9 and TRBJ2-7, is DSGVTQTPKHLITATGQRVTLRCSPRSGDLSVYWYQQSLDQGLQFLIQYYNGEERAKGNILERFSAQQFPDLHSELNLSSLELGDSALYFCASSVTAGLTYEQYFGPGTRLTVT.

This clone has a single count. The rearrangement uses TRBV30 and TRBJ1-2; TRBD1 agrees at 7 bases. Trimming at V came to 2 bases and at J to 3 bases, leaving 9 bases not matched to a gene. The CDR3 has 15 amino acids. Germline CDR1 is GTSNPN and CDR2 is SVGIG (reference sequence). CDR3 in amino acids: CAWSLRTGYYYGYTF. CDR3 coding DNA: TGTGCCTGGAGTCTTCGGACAGGTTACTACTATGGCTACACCTTC.

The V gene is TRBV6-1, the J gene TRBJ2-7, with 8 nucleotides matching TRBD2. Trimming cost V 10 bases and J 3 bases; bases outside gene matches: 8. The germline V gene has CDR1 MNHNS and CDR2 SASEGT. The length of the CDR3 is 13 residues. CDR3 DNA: TGTGCCACCCCGGGGGGGTGGGACTACGAGCAGTACTTC. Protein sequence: CATPGGWDYEQYF.